This TCR beta chain was sequenced for a study of cytomegalovirus exposure and HLA in healthy donors. The study, taken as a whole, reports: Clonal expansion, a later analysis showed, was greater in HLA-associated TCR beta chains than in equally common others.

In the case of this clone: Its antigen is not identified.

This CDR3 has 15 amino acids. V was pared by 3 bases and J by 1 base, with 3 bases of the junction left unmatched. Germline V gene sequence: CDR1 SGDLS, CDR2 YYNGEE. Amplification used 60 Vbeta primers and 13 Jbeta primers. The authors' processing: Later reanalysis found roughly 80 million unique TCR beta chains, some 10 million of them shared. Here immunoSEQ multiplex PCR was the method, and the copy in TCRdb shows in-frame clones only, minus some. V and J calls and clone size are as listed in that table; D and trimming were resolved from the DNA. The sample gives under 200,000 clones, roughly four fifths of which show up once; 2% to 2.5% is in the top ten.

The gene calls are TRBV9 and TRBJ2-1; 8 bases agree with TRBD2. The sample consisted of PBMCs. The sequence was obtained from a woman aged 25-40 years in good health and CMV-seropositive. The CDR3 here is CASSGSGASYNEQFF. CDR3 bases: TGTGCCAGCAGCGGTAGCGGGGCATCCTACAATGAGCAGTTCTTC.